At least ten counts were recorded for the clone carrying this T cell receptor beta chain. Its antigen is unidentified. The sample originates from a study of T cells after yellow fever vaccination. TCRdb passed the 5' RACE reads through MiXCR, listing each CDR3 protein once. Among under 600,000 distinct CDR3 sequences listed, approximately 12% were seen once. Study-level results: Although most clonotypes did not, a small share appeared in both CD4 and CD8 compartments. Most clones from primary vaccination were detected again post-booster (96% CD4, about 88% CD8).

This CDR3 region has 11 residues. Trimming removed 6 bases at V and 5 bases at J, with 10 bases between. Germline values: CDR1 SQVTM, CDR2 ANQGSEA. Source: PBMCs, taken on the day of the yellow fever booster vaccination. This chain links TRBV29-1 with TRBJ2-5, with D unclear. The sequence came from a young man who received the YFV17D yellow fever vaccine. The CDR3 spells CSVERRETQYF. The CDR3 DNA reads TGCAGCGTGGAGCGACGGGAGACCCAGTACTTC.